The rows below give T cell receptor beta chains drawn from one sample of a study of blood T cell repertoires in COVID-19. Generated by immunoSEQ multiplex PCR, the TCRdb table keeps only in-frame clones and is missing some. This sample carries about 130,000 clones, 86% of them seen once, and the ten largest clones take around 5%. The sequenced sample was peripheral blood. Receptors originate from a human donor in a cohort sampled during active COVID-19. Both conserved end residues are part of each CDR3. The D gene is left open where the match is weak. Clone size is not always given. Where it is, it says once, few, many or a class for expanded clones.

j_gene	d_gene	v_gene	abundance	CDR3nt	CDR3aa
TRBJ2-7	TRBD1	TRBV19	-	TGTGCCAGTAGTAAGGGACAGGGGGCGACCTACGAGCAGTACTTC	CASSKGQGATYEQYF
TRBJ1-5	TRBD1	TRBV2	-	TGTGCCAGTACTGACAGGGCTCCTCAGCCCCAGCATTTT	CASTDRAPQPQHF
TRBJ1-2	TRBD1	TRBV14	few	TGTGCCAGCAGCCCGACAGGGAACTATGGCTACACCTTC	CASSPTGNYGYTF
TRBJ1-4	-	TRBV5-1	-	TGCGCCAGCAGCTTCAGGGAGGATGGTGAAAAACTGTTTTTT	CASSFREDGEKLFF
TRBJ2-7	-	TRBV5-6	-	TGTGCCAGCAGCTTGAGGGGTGCGCTCTACGAGCAGTACTTC	CASSLRGALYEQYF
TRBJ2-5	-	TRBV12-3/TRBV12-4	once	TGTGCCAGCAGTTTAGATAGCGGCGGGACCCAGTACTTC	CASSLDSGGTQYF
TRBJ2-2	-	TRBV7-6	-	TGTGCCAGCAGCCCAGAACAGGGGGGGGCGCGATCCGGGGAGCTGTTTTTT	CASSPEQGGARSGELFF
TRBJ2-2	TRBD1	TRBV27	-	TGTGCCAGCCCAAACTTCCCCTACAGGGGTCCGAACACCGGGGAGCTGTTTTTT	CASPNFPYRGPNTGELFF
TRBJ2-4	TRBD2	TRBV25-1	once	TGTGCCAGCAGTAGAGCGGGAGGGAGGGGCAACATTCAGTACTTC	CASSRAGGRGNIQYF
TRBJ2-7	-	TRBV12-5	once	TGTGCTAGTGCGGTCTACGAGCAGTACTTC	CASAVYEQYF
TRBJ1-5	-	TRBV7-2	-	TGTGCCAGCAGCTTTCAGGTTTTATATAGCAATCAGCCCCAGCATTTT	CASSFQVLYSNQPQHF
TRBJ2-1	TRBD1	TRBV7-9	-	TGTGCCAGCAAGTCACTTCGGGACAGGGCTTACAATGAGCAGTTCTTC	CASKSLRDRAYNEQFF
TRBJ2-1	TRBD2	TRBV19	-	TGTGCCAGTAGTATCAGCGGACTAGCGAAATACAATGAGCAGTTCTTC	CASSISGLAKYNEQFF
TRBJ2-1	-	TRBV7-2	-	TGTGCCAGCAGCGCGGGTTGGGCTCCCTCCTACAATGAGCAGTTCTTC	CASSAGWAPSYNEQFF
TRBJ1-2	TRBD1	TRBV18	-	TGTGCCAGCTCACCACTGGGACAGGGGGATCGTAATGGCTACACCTTC	CASSPLGQGDRNGYTF
TRBJ2-1	-	TRBV5-5	-	TGTGCCAGCAGCTCTGGACTCCCCAGCTCCTACAATGAGCAGTTCTTC	CASSSGLPSSYNEQFF
TRBJ1-5	-	TRBV6-4	-	TGTGCCAGCAGTGCGGGAGAGGGTCAGCCCCAGCATTTT	CASSAGEGQPQHF
TRBJ2-2	-	TRBV11-2	-	TGTGCCAGCAGCTTATCCCGAGGGGGGGAGCTGTTTTTT	CASSLSRGGELFF
TRBJ1-1	TRBD1	TRBV28	-	TGTGCCAGCAGGAAGACAGGGGGCAACACTGAAGCTTTCTTT	CASRKTGGNTEAFF
TRBJ1-2	-	TRBV3-1/TRBV3-2	-	TGTGCCAGCAGCCGACAGTCGGGCTACACCTTC	CASSRQSGYTF
TRBJ2-6	-	TRBV13	-	TGTGCCAGCAGCTGGGGGGTGTCTGGGGCCAACGTCCTGACTTTC	CASSWGVSGANVLTF
TRBJ2-7	-	TRBV29-1	-	TGCAGCGTAAGGGACACTTTCTACGAGCAGTACTTC	CSVRDTFYEQYF
TRBJ1-2	TRBD1	TRBV6-2/TRBV6-3	-	TGTGCCAGCAGTAGGTCAGGGGGCGACGGCTACACCTTC	CASSRSGGDGYTF
TRBJ1-1	TRBD1	TRBV5-6	-	TGTGCCAGCAGCTATGGACAGGGGGCGTTCACTTTCTTT	CASSYGQGAFTFF
TRBJ2-1	TRBD2	TRBV18	-	TGTGCCAGCTCACCGCGGACTAGGTCCTCCTACAATGAGCAGTTCTTC	CASSPRTRSSYNEQFF
TRBJ2-5	TRBD2	TRBV9	-	TGTGCCAGCAGCCCTCGGACTAGCGGGAGGGCGAGTGAGACCCAGTACTTC	CASSPRTSGRASETQYF
TRBJ2-5	-	TRBV18	-	TGTGCCAGCTCACCGGGGCTAGTCGAGACCCAGTACTTC	CASSPGLVETQYF
TRBJ2-3	-	TRBV18	-	TGTGCCAGCTCGCCCACTAGTGTTGATACGCAGTATTTT	CASSPTSVDTQYF
TRBJ2-7	-	TRBV10-3	-	TGTGCCATCAGGAGAACGGGACACCCCTACGAGCAGTACTTC	CAIRRTGHPYEQYF
TRBJ2-1	TRBD2	TRBV5-1	-	TGCGCCAGCAGCTTCTTAGCGGGAGGGTCCTACAATGAGCAGTTCTTC	CASSFLAGGSYNEQFF
TRBJ1-1	-	TRBV10-3	-	TGTGCCATCAGTGAGAACAGCCAGAACACTGAAGCTTTCTTT	CAISENSQNTEAFF
TRBJ2-1	-	TRBV19	-	TGTGCCAGTAGTATAGATACGAGCGGGCCCGGGTTCTTC	CASSIDTSGPGFF
TRBJ2-1	TRBD2	TRBV7-9	-	TGTGCCAGCAGCTCCAGCCTCCGGGTAGCGGGAGGGGGCAATGAGCAGTTCTTC	CASSSSLRVAGGGNEQFF
TRBJ1-1	-	TRBV6-5	-	TGTGCCAGCAGTTACGGGGGCGCGAACACTGAAGCTTTCTTT	CASSYGGANTEAFF
TRBJ1-5	TRBD1	TRBV7-2	-	TGTGCCAGCAGCTTAAACATACAGGGGGCGATTAATCAGCCCCAGCATTTT	CASSLNIQGAINQPQHF
TRBJ2-7	-	TRBV6-4	-	TGTGCCAGCAGTGACGTGGGGTTGGTACGGGAGTCGGTTGGGTACGAGCAGTACTTC	CASSDVGLVRESVGYEQYF
TRBJ1-1	TRBD1	TRBV7-9	-	TGTGCCAGCAGTCCCGACAGGGTGAACACTGAAGCTTTCTTT	CASSPDRVNTEAFF
TRBJ1-2	-	TRBV2	-	TGTGCCAGCTATGGACAGTCTGGTCCGGATGGCTACACCTTC	CASYGQSGPDGYTF
TRBJ2-3	-	TRBV5-1	-	TGCGCCAGCAGCTTGTCCTATAGCACAGATACGCAGTATTTT	CASSLSYSTDTQYF
TRBJ2-5	TRBD2	TRBV7-9	-	TGTGCCAGCAGCTCCAGCGGGAGTAAGGGGGAGACCCAGTACTTC	CASSSSGSKGETQYF